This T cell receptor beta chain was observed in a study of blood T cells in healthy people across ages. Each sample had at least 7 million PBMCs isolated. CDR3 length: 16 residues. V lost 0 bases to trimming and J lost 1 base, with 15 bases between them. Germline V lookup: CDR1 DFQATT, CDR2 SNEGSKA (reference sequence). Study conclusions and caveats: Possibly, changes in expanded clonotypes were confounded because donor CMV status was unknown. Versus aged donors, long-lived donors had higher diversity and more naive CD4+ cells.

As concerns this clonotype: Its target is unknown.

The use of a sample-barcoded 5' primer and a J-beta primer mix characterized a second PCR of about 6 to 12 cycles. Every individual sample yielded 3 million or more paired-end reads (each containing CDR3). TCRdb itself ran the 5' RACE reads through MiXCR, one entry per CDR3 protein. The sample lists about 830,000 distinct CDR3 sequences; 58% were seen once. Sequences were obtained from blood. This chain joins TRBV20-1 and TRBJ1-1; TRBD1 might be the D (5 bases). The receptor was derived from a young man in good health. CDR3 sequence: CSARDGKTVRNTEAFF. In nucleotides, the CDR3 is TGCAGTGCTAGAGATGGTAAGACAGTGAGGAACACTGAAGCTTTCTTT.